Each of the 2 T cell receptor beta chains below was sequenced from the same sample in a study of blood T cell repertoires in COVID-19. Using immunoSEQ multiplex PCR, the repertoire was profiled, and TCRdb retains in-frame clones only, with some absent. The profile shows some 200,000 clones, roughly 82% of them singletons. The material sequenced was PBMCs or T cells enriched from blood (not recorded which). These TCRs come from a man in his forties who had recovered from COVID-19.

The rearrangement links TRBV11-2 to TRBJ2-7; 7 nucleotides align to TRBD2. CDR3 length: 17 amino acids. Trimming at V came to 5 bases and at J to 2 bases, leaving 15 bases not matched to a gene. Germline V gene sequence: CDR1 SGHAT, CDR2 FQNNGV. The CDR3 protein is CASSPRKSGTNPYEQYF. Written as DNA, the CDR3 is TGTGCCAGCAGCCCACGCAAGAGCGGGACCAATCCCTACGAGCAGTACTTC.

V and J are TRBV6-5 and TRBJ1-2; no clear D. V lost 5 bases, J lost 4 bases, and 8 bases lay in between. In germline, CDR1 is MNHEY, CDR2 SVGAGI. The CDR3 is 12 amino acids. The CDR3 loop reads CASSSGPYGYTF. The CDR3 DNA follows: TGTGCCAGCAGTAGCGGACCCTATGGCTACACCTTC.